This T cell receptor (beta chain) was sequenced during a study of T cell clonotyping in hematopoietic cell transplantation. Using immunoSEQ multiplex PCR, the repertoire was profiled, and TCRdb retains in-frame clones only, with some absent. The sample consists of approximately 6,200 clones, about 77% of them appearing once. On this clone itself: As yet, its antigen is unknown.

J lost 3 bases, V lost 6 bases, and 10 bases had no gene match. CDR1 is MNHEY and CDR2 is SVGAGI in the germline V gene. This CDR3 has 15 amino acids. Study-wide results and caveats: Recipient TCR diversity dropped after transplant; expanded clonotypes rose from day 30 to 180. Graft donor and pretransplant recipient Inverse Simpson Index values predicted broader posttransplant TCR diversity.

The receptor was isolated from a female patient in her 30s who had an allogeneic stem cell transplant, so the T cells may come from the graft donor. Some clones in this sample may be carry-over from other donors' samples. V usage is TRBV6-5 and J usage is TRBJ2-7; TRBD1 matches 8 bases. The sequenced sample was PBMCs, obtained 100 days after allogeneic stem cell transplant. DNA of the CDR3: TGTGCCAGCAGCCTCGGACAGGGACTCAACTACGAGCAGTACTTC. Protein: CASSLGQGLNYEQYF.